Each of the 16 T cell receptor beta chains below was sequenced from the same sample in a study of breast tumors, draining lymph nodes, adjacent tissues. Axillary draining lymph nodes of breast cancer patients supplied the node samples. Via MiXCR, TCRdb re-called the multiplex PCR reads, giving one row per CDR3 protein. The sample includes 290,000 or so distinct CDR3 sequences, around 31% of them seen just once. The sequenced sample consisted of axillary lymph node tissue. The receptors were gathered from a female donor with breast cancer. Some clones in this sample may be carry-over from other donors' samples.

This clonotype was observed a handful of times. This sequence may be a read error, since a much larger clone differs from it by one base. The chain is built from TRBV20-1 and TRBJ2-7; D may be TRBD2 (6 bases). The CDR3 has 14 residues. The germline V gene encodes CDR1 DFQATT and CDR2 SNEGSKA (reference sequence). As DNA, the CDR3 is TGCAGTGCTAGGCTCGCGGGACCCTCCTCCGAGCAGTACTTC. This translates into CSARLAGPSSEQYF.

This clonotype was seen ten or more times. A much bigger clone sits one base away, suggesting this may be a read error. This chain connects TRBV20-1 to TRBJ2-1, with a tentative D call TRBD2 (5 bases). CDR3 length: 14 residues. Trimming left V 5 bases short and J 10 bases short, with 21 bases between. Germline-derived CDR1 and CDR2 are DFQATT and SNEGSKA (reference sequence). The CDR3: CSAPPLSGPTEQFF. DNA of the CDR3: TGCAGTGCTCCGCCTCTAAGCGGACCCACGGAGCAGTTCTTC.

This clonotype was detected many times. J is TRBJ2-3 and V is TRBV7-9, with D maybe TRBD2 (6 bases). CDR3 size: 15 residues. Trimming took off 5 bases at V and 4 bases at J, with 16 bases between the two ends. The germline V gene encodes CDR1 SEHNR and CDR2 FQNEAQ (reference sequence). The CDR3 here is CASSQTRDFPDTQYF. As DNA, the CDR3 is TGTGCCAGCAGCCAAACCCGGGACTTCCCAGATACGCAGTATTTT.

This clonotype came up many times. The chain is built from TRBV11-3 and TRBJ1-3, with D uncertain. V lost 4 bases and J lost 0, with 10 bases in between. The CDR3 sequence is 15 residues long. CDR1 SGHNT and CDR2 YENEEA come from the germline V gene. The CDR3 protein is CASSSTRSSGNTIYF. The CDR3 bases are TGTGCCAGCAGCTCTACACGGAGCTCTGGAAACACCATATATTTT.

This clonotype was counted at least ten times. The CDR3 carries no conserved terminal phenylalanine or tryptophan, so it likely arises from a read error. The DNA is omitted, as the CDR3 cannot be located on it reliably, and the CDR3 follows TCRdb's listing. The chain carries TRBV2 and TRBJ2-5. The CDR3 is 14 residues long, ends included. CDR1 SNHLY and CDR2 FYNNEI come from the germline V gene. The CDR3 sequence: CASSDKVVRLIYDL.

This clonotype was detected many times. This chain connects TRBV7-3 to TRBJ2-2; possibly TRBD2 for D (6 bases). The germline V gene has CDR1 SGHTA and CDR2 FQGTGA. The CDR3 spans 13 residues. V dropped 6 bases and J dropped 2 bases, with 7 bases sitting between them. CDR3 DNA sequence: TGTGCCAGCAGTGCGGGAAACACCGGGGAGCTGTTTTTT. Translating gives CASSAGNTGELFF. Together with reference TRBV7-3 and TRBJ2-2, the CDR3 gives the full variable domain: GAGVSQTPSNKVTEKGKYVELRCDPISGHTALYWYRQSLGQGPEFLIYFQGTGAADDSGLPNDRFFAVRPEGSVSTLKIQRTERGDSAVYLCASSAGNTGELFFGEGSRLTVL.

This clonotype appeared many times. The chain carries TRBV7-3 and TRBJ2-1, with D perhaps matching TRBD2 (5 bases). In germline, CDR1 is SGHTA, CDR2 FQGTGA. The CDR3 consists of 15 residues. The V gene lost 4 bases and the J gene lost 2 bases, with 12 bases spanning the gap. The DNA for the CDR3 is TGTGCCAGCAGCTCAACTCTGCGGGCCTACAATGAGCAGTTCTTC. Its translation is CASSSTLRAYNEQFF.

In this sample, this clonotype turned up a few times. A much larger clone is a single base away; this may be a read error. This chain joins TRBV20-1 and TRBJ2-1, with 9 bases matching TRBD1. V lost 3 bases and J lost 6; bases outside the gene matches: 9. The germline V gene encodes CDR1 DFQATT and CDR2 SNEGSKA (reference sequence). The CDR3 sequence is 15 residues long. The CDR3 loop reads CSARTPGTGTNEQFF. The CDR3 DNA is TGCAGTGCTAGGACCCCCGGGACAGGGACCAATGAGCAGTTCTTC.

The chain combines TRBV27 with TRBJ1-5; D gene ambiguous. Germline V gives CDR1 MNHEY, CDR2 SMNVEV (reference sequence). The ends were cut back, 0 bases at V and 5 bases at J, with 8 bases in the middle. The length of the CDR3 is 14 residues. In DNA, the CDR3 is TGTGCCAGCAGTTTATCGACCGGGGATCAGCCCCAGCATTTT. The encoded protein is CASSLSTGDQPQHF.

This clonotype was counted between two and nine times. This sequence joins TRBV18 and TRBJ1-2; 8 bases match TRBD1. V was pared by 4 bases and J by 6 bases, with 7 bases of the junction left unmatched. The CDR3 consists of 14 residues. Germline CDR1 KGHSH, CDR2 LQKENI. The CDR3 is CASSLQGAEDGYTF. DNA of the CDR3: TGTGCCAGCTCACTCCAGGGGGCCGAGGATGGCTACACCTTC.

Notes on this clonotype: This may arise from a read error, as a much more abundant clone is one base away. The rearrangement links TRBV12-3 or TRBV12-4 to TRBJ2-7; D remains unclear. CDR3 length: 14 amino acids. V dropped 3 bases and J dropped 2 bases, with 11 bases sitting between them. CDR3 sequence (DNA): TGTGCCAGCAGTTTCGCCGGGCCCACCTACGAGCAGTACTTC. Amino acid sequence: CASSFAGPTYEQYF.

Points on this clonotype: A clone one base away is much larger, so this may be a read error. The V gene is TRBV6-5, the J gene TRBJ2-7, with D possibly called TRBD1 or TRBD2 (5 bases each). The CDR3 extends over 13 amino acids. V lost 7 bases and J lost 5, with 15 bases in between. Germline V gene sequence: CDR1 MNHEY, CDR2 SVGAGI. As DNA, the CDR3 is TGTGCCAGCATCGTCCCAGGGACCCACGAGCAGTACTTC. Translation: CASIVPGTHEQYF.

The table lists this clonotype with many counts. The chain links TRBV2 to TRBJ1-2, with D possibly being TRBD1 (5 bases). V lost 6 bases to trimming and J lost 2 bases, with 16 bases between them. Germline V lookup: CDR1 SNHLY, CDR2 FYNNEI. The length of the CDR3 is 15 residues. CDR3 in amino acids: CASSPGPGGNYGYTF. In DNA, the CDR3 is TGTGCCAGCAGCCCTGGACCGGGGGGGAACTATGGCTACACCTTC.

This clonotype came up many times. The chain recombines TRBV5-4 with TRBJ2-7; TRBD2 aligns across 7 bases. The CDR3 runs to 15 residues. CDR1 and CDR2 from the germline V gene are SGHNT and YYREEE (reference sequence). Trimming at V came to 1 base and at J to 3 bases, leaving 7 bases not matched to a gene. The CDR3 reads CASSLSAGRGYEQYF. CDR3 DNA: TGTGCCAGCAGCTTGTCAGCGGGACGGGGCTACGAGCAGTACTTC.

This clonotype was counted many times. The chain couples TRBV11-3 to TRBJ2-7; possible D gene TRBD1, 5 bases. CDR1 and CDR2 from the germline V gene are SGHNT and YENEEA. V shed 2 bases and J shed 2 bases, with 10 bases lying between them. CDR3 length: 14 residues. DNA for the CDR3: TGTGCCAGCAGCTTATTTACAGGCCCCTACGAGCAGTACTTC. It specifies CASSLFTGPYEQYF.

Remarks on this clonotype: Just one base apart from a much larger clone, this may be a read error. This rearrangement joins TRBV9 to TRBJ2-1; a possible D gene is TRBD2 (6 bases). The V gene's germline CDR1 is SGDLS and CDR2 YYNGEE. The CDR3 runs 15 residues. In DNA, the CDR3 is TGTGCCAGCAGCGCCTCTAGCGTATCCTACAATGAGCAGTCCTTC. Translating it yields CASSASSVSYNEQSF.